This TCR beta chain was recorded in a study of T cells in Graves' hyperthyroidism and ophthalmopathy. CDR1 and CDR2 (germline): MNHEY, SMNVEV (reference sequence). CDR3 size: 16 residues. The V gene end was trimmed by 5 bases and the J gene end by 4 bases; junction bases not matched to a gene: 13. This clonotype was counted at least ten times. RNA transcripts yielded amplified TCR beta CDR3 regions. In the first-round RT-PCR of the TCR CDR3, the HTBI primer set was used. TCRdb re-derived calls from the multiplex PCR reads in MiXCR, one entry per CDR3 protein. The sample has over 200,000 distinct CDR3 sequences, approximately 14% seen once.

The origin of this receptor is a woman in her thirties or forties with Graves' hyperthyroidism that later progressed to Graves' ophthalmopathy. This chain joins TRBV27 and TRBJ2-5, with 7 nucleotides matching TRBD2. Sequencing was carried out using blood. Here the CDR3 DNA reads TGTGCCAGCAGTCCCCCCCCAGGGAGGGTTGGAGAGACCCAGTACTTC. This encodes CASSPPPGRVGETQYF.